This record looks at one T cell receptor beta chain sequence and its context. In the authors' workflow: Cell counts per sample came from amplifying reference gene primers. Assay used: immunoSEQ multiplex PCR; TCRdb lists only in-frame clones, some missing. V, J and clone size are those of that table, while D and trimming were read from the DNA. The data contain about 180,000 clones, about 90% of them seen just once; the ten biggest clones take up 2.5%. This sample is drawn from a study of blood T cell repertoires in COVID-19. Turning to the study itself: From T cells, B-cell-depleted T cells, or PBMCs came the material, which was cDNA or gDNA.

Per germline, CDR1 GTSNPN and CDR2 SVGIG (reference sequence). The CDR3 has 13 amino acids. Germline trimming cut 4 bases from V and 6 bases from J; bases unmatched to any gene: 6. This receptor was obtained from a man aged 35 to 55 with active or convalescent COVID-19. Material: peripheral blood. The V call is TRBV30, the J call TRBJ1-1; 9 bases are a match to TRBD1. In nucleotides, the CDR3 is TGTGCCTGGAAGGGACAGGGCTCGGCTGAAGCTTTCTTT. Translation: CAWKGQGSAEAFF.